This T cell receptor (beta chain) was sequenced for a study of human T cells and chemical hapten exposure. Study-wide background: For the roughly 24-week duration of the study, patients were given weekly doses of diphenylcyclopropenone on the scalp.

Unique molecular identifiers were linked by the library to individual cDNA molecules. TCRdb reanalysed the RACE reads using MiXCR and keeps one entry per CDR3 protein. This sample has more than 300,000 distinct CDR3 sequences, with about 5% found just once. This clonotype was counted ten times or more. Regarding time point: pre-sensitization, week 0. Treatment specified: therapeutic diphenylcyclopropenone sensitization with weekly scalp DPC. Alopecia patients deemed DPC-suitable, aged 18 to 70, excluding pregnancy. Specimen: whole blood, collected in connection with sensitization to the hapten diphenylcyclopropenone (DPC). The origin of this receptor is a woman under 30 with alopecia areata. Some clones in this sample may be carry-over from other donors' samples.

Here the CDR3 DNA reads TGTGCCAGCAGGCTAACGACAGGGTCCCACACCGGGGAGCTGTTTTTT. Its protein product is CASRLTTGSHTGELFF. This chain links TRBV7-2 with TRBJ2-2, with 7 bases aligning to TRBD1. The CDR3 is made up of 16 amino acids. The junction had 10 bases not matched to a gene; V was cut back by 6 bases and J by 3 bases. Germline-derived CDR1 and CDR2 are SGHTA and FQGNSA.